This paragraph reports one TCR beta chain. Here immunoSEQ multiplex PCR was the method, and the copy in TCRdb shows in-frame clones only, minus some. The data show about 62,000 clones, 85% seen once. The sample comes from a study of OX40 agonist ivuxolimab in advanced cancers. Study at large: Every 2 weeks, patients received ivuxolimab intravenously, dosed at 0.01 to 10 mg/kg. Among those enrolled, mean age was around 55 years (range roughly 20 to 85) and less than 90% were male.

This CDR3 has 13 residues. Germline lookup yields CDR1 SGDLS and CDR2 YYNGEE. The V and J ends lost 5 bases and 6 bases respectively, with 12 bases between them. The sample in question was CD4+ or CD8+ T cells sorted from blood, obtained in a trial of the OX40 agonist ivuxolimab. This TCR came from an adult with an advanced solid tumor such as melanoma, head and neck, liver or kidney cancer. The chain is built from TRBV9 and TRBJ2-1; D is ambiguous. The CDR3 DNA reads as TGTGCCAGCAGTCCCTACTCGGGCAATGAGCAGTTCTTC. As protein: CASSPYSGNEQFF. Drawing the rest from reference TRBV9 and TRBJ2-1, the complete variable domain is DSGVTQTPKHLITATGQRVTLRCSPRSGDLSVYWYQQSLDQGLQFLIQYYNGEERAKGNILERFSAQQFPDLHSELNLSSLELGDSALYFCASSPYSGNEQFFGPGTRLTVL.